These T cell receptor beta chains were read from a single sample in a study of blood T cell repertoires in COVID-19. Data came from immunoSEQ multiplex PCR; TCRdb stores just in-frame clones and leaves some out. This repertoire shows fewer than 110,000 clones, 85% to 90% found once; its top ten account for approximately 3.5%. Sequenced: peripheral blood. These receptors were obtained from a human donor in a cohort sampled during active COVID-19. The CDR3 runs from the conserved cysteine through the conserved F or W.

J gene,V gene,CDR3 protein
TRBJ1-6,TRBV11-2,CVTAGSYNSPLHF
TRBJ1-2,TRBV6-1,CASSEIQGAGGYTF
TRBJ1-1,TRBV4-1,CASSRSGTGETEAFF
TRBJ2-5,TRBV6-5,CASRGGVGGQETQYF
TRBJ2-2,TRBV27,CASSHQGLIGELFF
TRBJ2-3,TRBV3-1/TRBV3-2,CASSPWGSGGPTDTQYF
TRBJ2-2,TRBV29-1,CSAYRELTGELFF
TRBJ1-2,TRBV4-1,CASSPDRDYGYTF
TRBJ2-3,TRBV24-1,CATSDSPGLAGGRTDTQYF
TRBJ1-4,TRBV5-6,CASSSYRDNEKLFF
TRBJ2-7,TRBV5-4,CASSWAGLAAQEYF
TRBJ1-1,TRBV19,CASSSRGNTEAFF
TRBJ1-5,TRBV11-3,CASSFRLYSNQPQHF
TRBJ2-3,TRBV19,CASSSQGWDTQYF
TRBJ2-3,TRBV11-2,CASSSYRGRGDTQYF
TRBJ2-7,TRBV19,CASSPSLARRYEQYF
TRBJ2-1,TRBV5-4,CASSPGLAGDGEQFF
TRBJ2-3,TRBV5-1,CASSLTLAGLNTQYF
TRBJ2-5,TRBV5-6,CASSPGGYSETQYF
TRBJ1-4,TRBV6-6,CASSYPGQGSEKLFF
TRBJ2-1,TRBV18,CASSPGVRGLWEQFF
TRBJ1-6,TRBV4-3,CASSQDWGDNSPLHF
TRBJ1-2,TRBV6-5,CASSPGDRNYGYTF
TRBJ2-7,TRBV4-2,CASSHYGRARGEQYF
TRBJ2-1,TRBV9,CASSATSGGEDEQFF
TRBJ2-5,TRBV5-1,CASSLTGGSETQYF
TRBJ1-6,TRBV30,CAWIPDRGSSPLHF
TRBJ1-6,TRBV5-1,CASSPDRLLNSPLHF
TRBJ2-7,TRBV28,CASSPLWTGRSYEQYF
TRBJ2-5,TRBV4-2,CASGLTGLAGGQETQYF
TRBJ2-6,TRBV18,CASSTGIGANVLTF
TRBJ2-3,TRBV11-2,CASSAHSGSVDTQYF
TRBJ1-1,TRBV5-1,CASSLQGFNTEAFF
TRBJ1-1,TRBV19,CASSIVAGHTEAFF
TRBJ1-5,TRBV27,CASSSLADYSNQPQHF
TRBJ2-1,TRBV6-1,CASSEQSYNEQFF
TRBJ1-2,TRBV9,CASSEEGAGYGYTF
TRBJ2-7,TRBV12-3/TRBV12-4,CASSFIAGYEQYF
TRBJ1-1,TRBV14,CASSFGGGTEAFF
TRBJ1-6,TRBV5-6,CASSYSRNSPLHF
TRBJ1-4,TRBV4-1,CASRPGQGETNEKLFF
TRBJ1-2,TRBV7-3,CASSPEGALNYGYTF
TRBJ2-1,TRBV6-5,CASTRGGGSYNEQFF